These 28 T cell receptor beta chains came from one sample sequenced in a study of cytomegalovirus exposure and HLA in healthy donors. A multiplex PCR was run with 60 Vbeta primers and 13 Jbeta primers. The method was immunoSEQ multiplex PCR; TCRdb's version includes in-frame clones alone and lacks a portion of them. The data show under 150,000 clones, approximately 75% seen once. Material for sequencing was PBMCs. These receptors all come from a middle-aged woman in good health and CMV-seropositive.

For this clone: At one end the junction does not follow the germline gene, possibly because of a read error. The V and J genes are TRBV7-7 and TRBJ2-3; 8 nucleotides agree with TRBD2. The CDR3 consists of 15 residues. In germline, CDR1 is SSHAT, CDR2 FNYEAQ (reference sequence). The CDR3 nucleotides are TGTGCTAGCAGCTTCGGACTAGCTAACACAGATACGCAGTATTTT. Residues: CASSFGLANTDTQYF.

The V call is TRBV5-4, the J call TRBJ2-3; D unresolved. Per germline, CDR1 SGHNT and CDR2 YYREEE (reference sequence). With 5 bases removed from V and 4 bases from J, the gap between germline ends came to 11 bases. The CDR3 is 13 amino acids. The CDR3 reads CASREVAADTQYF. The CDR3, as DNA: TGTGCCAGCAGGGAAGTAGCTGCAGATACGCAGTATTTT.

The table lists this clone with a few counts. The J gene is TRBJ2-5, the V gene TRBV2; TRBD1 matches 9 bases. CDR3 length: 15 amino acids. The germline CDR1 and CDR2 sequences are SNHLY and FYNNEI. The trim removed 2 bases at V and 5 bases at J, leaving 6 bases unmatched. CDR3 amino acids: CASSERGQGLETQYF. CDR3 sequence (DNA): TGTGCCAGCAGTGAAAGGGGACAGGGCCTGGAGACCCAGTACTTC.

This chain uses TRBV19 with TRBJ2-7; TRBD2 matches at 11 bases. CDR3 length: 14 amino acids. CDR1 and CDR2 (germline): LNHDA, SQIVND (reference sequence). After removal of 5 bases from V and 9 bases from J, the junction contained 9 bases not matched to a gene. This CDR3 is CASSPGTSGSGQYF. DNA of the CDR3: TGTGCCAGTAGTCCCGGGACTAGCGGCTCGGGGCAGTACTTC. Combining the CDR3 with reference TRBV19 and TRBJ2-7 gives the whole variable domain DGGITQSPKYLFRKEGQNVTLSCEQNLNHDAMYWYRQDPGQGLRLIYYSQIVNDFQKGDIAEGYSVSREKKESFPLTVTSAQKNPTAFYLCASSPGTSGSGQYFGPGTRLTVT.

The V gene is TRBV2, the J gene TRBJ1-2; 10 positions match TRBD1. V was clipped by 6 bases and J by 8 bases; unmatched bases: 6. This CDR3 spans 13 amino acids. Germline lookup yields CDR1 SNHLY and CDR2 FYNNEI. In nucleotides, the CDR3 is TGTGCCAGCAGACCCGGGACAGGGGACGGCTACACCTTC. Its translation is CASRPGTGDGYTF.

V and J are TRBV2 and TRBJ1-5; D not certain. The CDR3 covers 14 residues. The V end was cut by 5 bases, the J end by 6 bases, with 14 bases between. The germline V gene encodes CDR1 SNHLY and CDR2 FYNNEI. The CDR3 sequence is CASSHDERGQPQHF. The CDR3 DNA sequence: TGTGCCAGCAGTCATGACGAGCGGGGTCAGCCCCAGCATTTT.

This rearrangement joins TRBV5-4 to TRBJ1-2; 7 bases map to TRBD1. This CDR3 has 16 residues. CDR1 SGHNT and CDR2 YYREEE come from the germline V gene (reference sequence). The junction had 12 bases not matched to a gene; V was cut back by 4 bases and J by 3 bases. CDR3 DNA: TGTGCCAGCAGCCCAGGGGGGCCGCAAGCTTACTATGGCTACACCTTC. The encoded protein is CASSPGGPQAYYGYTF.

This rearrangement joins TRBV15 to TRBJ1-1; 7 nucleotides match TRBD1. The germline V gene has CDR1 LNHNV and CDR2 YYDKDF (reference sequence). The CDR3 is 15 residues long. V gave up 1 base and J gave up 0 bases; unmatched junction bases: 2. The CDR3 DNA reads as TGTGCCACCAGCAGAGGTCAGGGGGTGAACACTGAAGCTTTCTTT. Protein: CATSRGQGVNTEAFF.

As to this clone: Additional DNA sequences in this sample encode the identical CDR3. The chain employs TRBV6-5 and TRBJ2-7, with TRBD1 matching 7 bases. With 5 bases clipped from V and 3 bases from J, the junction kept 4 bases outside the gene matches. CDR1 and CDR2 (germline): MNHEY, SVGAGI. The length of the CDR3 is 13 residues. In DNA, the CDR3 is TGTGCCAGCAGTAGGGACAGTCTCTACGAGCAGTACTTC. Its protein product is CASSRDSLYEQYF.

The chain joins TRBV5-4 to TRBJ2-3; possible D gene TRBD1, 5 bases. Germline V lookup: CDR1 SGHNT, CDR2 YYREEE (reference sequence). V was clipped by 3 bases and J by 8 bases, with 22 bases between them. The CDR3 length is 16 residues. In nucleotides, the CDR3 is TGTGCCAGCAGCTCCTACAGGCGGTCGGCTGGTAGTACGCAGTATTTT. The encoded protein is CASSSYRRSAGSTQYF.

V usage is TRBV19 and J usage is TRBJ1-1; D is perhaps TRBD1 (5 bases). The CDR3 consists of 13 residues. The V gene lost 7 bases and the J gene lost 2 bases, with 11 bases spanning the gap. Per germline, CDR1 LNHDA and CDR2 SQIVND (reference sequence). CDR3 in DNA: TGTGCCAGTACCCCGGGGGAAAACACTGAAGCTTTCTTT. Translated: CASTPGENTEAFF.

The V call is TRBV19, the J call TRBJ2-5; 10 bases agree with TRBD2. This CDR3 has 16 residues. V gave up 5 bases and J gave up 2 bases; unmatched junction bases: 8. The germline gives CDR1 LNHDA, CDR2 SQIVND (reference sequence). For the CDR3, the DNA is TGTGCCAGTAGTCTAATTAGCGGGGGGCTACAAGAGACCCAGTACTTC. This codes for CASSLISGGLQETQYF.

DNA of the CDR3: TGTGCCTGGAGTGTCGGGACTTCTGGAAACACCATATATTTT. Translating it yields CAWSVGTSGNTIYF. J is TRBJ1-3 and V is TRBV30, with a weak D call TRBD1 (5 bases). The CDR3 is 14 amino acids. Germline lookup yields CDR1 GTSNPN and CDR2 SVGIG (reference sequence). V gave up 0 bases and J gave up 1 base, with 7 bases separating them.

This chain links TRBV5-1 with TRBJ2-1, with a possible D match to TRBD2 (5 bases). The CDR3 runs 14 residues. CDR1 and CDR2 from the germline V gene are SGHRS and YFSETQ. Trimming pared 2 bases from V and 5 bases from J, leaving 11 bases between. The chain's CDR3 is CASSLTGNNNEQFF. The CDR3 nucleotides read TGCGCCAGCAGCTTAACGGGAAATAACAATGAGCAGTTCTTC. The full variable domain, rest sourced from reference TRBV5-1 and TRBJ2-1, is KAGVTQTPRYLIKTRGQQVTLSCSPISGHRSVSWYQQTPGQGLQFLFEYFSETQRNKGNFPGRFSGRQFSNSRSEMNVSTLELGDSALYLCASSLTGNNNEQFFGPGTRLTVL.

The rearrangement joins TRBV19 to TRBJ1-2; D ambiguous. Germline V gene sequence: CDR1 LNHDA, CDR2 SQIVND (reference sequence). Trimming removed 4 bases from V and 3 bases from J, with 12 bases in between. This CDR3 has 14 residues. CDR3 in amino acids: CASSTPSRDYGYTF. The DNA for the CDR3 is TGTGCCAGTAGTACGCCGTCGCGAGACTATGGCTACACCTTC.

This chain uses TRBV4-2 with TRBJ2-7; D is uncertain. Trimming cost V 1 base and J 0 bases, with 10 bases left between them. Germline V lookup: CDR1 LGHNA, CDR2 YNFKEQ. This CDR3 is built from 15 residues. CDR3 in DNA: TGTGCCAGCAGCCAAGCGCGGAGCAGCTCCTACGAGCAGTACTTC. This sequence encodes CASSQARSSSYEQYF.

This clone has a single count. CDR3 nucleotide sequence: TGCGCCAGCAGCCAGGAACCCCAGGGAGGGGAAAAACTGTTTTTT. It specifies CASSQEPQGGEKLFF. The rearrangement uses TRBV4-3 and TRBJ1-4, with a weak D call TRBD1 (5 bases). CDR3 length: 15 amino acids. Germline CDR1 LGHNA, CDR2 YSLEER. V shed 3 bases and J shed 8 bases, with 16 bases lying between them.

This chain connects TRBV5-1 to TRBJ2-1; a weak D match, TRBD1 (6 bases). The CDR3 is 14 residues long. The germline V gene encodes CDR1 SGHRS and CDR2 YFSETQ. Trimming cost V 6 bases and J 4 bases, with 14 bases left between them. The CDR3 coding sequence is TGCGCCAGCAAGGAACAGGGCATGTACAATGAGCAGTTCTTC. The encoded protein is CASKEQGMYNEQFF.

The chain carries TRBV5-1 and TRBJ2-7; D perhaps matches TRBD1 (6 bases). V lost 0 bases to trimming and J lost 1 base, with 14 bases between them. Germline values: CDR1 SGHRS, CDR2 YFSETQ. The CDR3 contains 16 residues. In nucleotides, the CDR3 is TGCGCCAGCAGCTTGGGGGCAGGGGCGGCTTCCTACGAGCAGTACTTC. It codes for CASSLGAGAASYEQYF.

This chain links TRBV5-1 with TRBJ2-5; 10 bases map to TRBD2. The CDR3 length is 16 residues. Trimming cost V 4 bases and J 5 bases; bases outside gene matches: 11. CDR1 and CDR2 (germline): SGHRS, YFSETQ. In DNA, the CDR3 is TGCGCCAGCAGCGATTGGCTAGCGGGAGCCCGGGAGACCCAGTACTTC. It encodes CASSDWLAGARETQYF.

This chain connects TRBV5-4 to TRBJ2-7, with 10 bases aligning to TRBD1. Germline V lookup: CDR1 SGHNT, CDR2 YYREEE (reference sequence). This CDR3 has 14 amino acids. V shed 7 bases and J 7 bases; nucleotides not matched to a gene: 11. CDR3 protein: CASFRDRGTKEQYF. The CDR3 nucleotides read TGTGCCAGCTTCCGGGACAGGGGAACCAAAGAGCAGTACTTC.

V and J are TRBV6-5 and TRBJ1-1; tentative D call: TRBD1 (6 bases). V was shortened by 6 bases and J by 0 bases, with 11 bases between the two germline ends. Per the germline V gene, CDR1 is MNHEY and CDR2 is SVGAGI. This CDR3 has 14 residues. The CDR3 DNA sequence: TGTGCCAGCAGCCGGACAGCCTTGAACACTGAAGCTTTCTTT. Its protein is CASSRTALNTEAFF.

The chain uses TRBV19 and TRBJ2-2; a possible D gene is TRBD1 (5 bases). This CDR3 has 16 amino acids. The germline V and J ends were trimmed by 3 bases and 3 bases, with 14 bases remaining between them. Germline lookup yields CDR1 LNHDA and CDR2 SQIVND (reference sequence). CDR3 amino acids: CASSITGLVDTGELFF. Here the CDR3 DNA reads TGTGCCAGTAGTATCACAGGCCTGGTGGACACCGGGGAGCTGTTTTTT.

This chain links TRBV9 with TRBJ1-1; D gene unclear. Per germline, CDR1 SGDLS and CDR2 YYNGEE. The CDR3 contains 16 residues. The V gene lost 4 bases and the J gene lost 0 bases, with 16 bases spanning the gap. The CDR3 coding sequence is TGTGCCAGCAGCATCCAGTCAGGTGGCCTGAACACTGAAGCTTTCTTT. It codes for CASSIQSGGLNTEAFF.

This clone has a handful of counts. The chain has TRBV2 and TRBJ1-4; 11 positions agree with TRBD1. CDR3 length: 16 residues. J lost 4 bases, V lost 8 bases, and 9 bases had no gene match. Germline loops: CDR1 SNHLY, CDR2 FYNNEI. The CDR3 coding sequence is TGTGCCAGCGGCCGGGACAGGGGGAAGGGTAATGAAAAACTGTTTTTT. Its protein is CASGRDRGKGNEKLFF.

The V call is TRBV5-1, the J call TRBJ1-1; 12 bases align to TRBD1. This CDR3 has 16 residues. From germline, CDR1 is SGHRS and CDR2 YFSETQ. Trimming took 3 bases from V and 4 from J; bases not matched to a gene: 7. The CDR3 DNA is TGCGCCAGCAGCTCGGGACAGGGGGCTGGAGTCACTGAAGCTTTCTTT. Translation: CASSSGQGAGVTEAFF.

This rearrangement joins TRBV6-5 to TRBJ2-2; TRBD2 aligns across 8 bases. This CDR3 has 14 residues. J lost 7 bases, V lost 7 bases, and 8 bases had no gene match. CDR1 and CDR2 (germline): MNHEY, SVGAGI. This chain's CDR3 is CASIHRREGGELFF. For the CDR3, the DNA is TGTGCCAGCATCCACAGACGGGAGGGCGGGGAGCTGTTTTTT.

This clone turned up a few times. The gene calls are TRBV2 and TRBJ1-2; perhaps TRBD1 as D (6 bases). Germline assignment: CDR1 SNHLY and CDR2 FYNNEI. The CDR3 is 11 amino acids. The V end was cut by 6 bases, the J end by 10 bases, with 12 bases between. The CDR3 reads CASRNRQDYTF. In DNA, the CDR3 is TGTGCCAGCAGAAATAGACAGGACTACACCTTC. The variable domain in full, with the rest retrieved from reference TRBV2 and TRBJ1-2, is EPEVTQTPSHQVTQMGQEVILRCVPISNHLYFYWYRQILGQKVEFLVSFYNNEISEKSEIFDDQFSVERPDGSNFTLKIRSTKLEDSAMYFCASRNRQDYTFGSGTRLTVV.